The entry below describes one TCR beta chain. The sample belongs to a study of blood T cell repertoires in COVID-19. How the authors handled the data: Amplification with reference gene primers provided the estimates of nucleated cell counts. Method: immunoSEQ multiplex PCR; TCRdb's copy keeps in-frame clones and lacks some. For V, J and clone size, that table is used; D and trimming come from the DNA. Of a few hundred thousand clones detected, roughly 82% appear once; the ten largest clones hold about 1.4%. CDR3 length: 15 amino acids. Germline V CDR1 and CDR2: MDHEN, SYDVKM. Trimming cost V 3 bases and J 5 bases, with 13 bases left between them.

Sample: peripheral blood. The chain recombines TRBV28 with TRBJ1-4; perhaps TRBD1 as D (5 bases). This TCR was recovered from a woman aged 40 to 50 who had recovered from COVID-19. Here the CDR3 DNA reads TGTGCCAGCAGTTTTAGCGGGACGGAGAATGAAAAACTGTTTTTT. Translating it yields CASSFSGTENEKLFF.